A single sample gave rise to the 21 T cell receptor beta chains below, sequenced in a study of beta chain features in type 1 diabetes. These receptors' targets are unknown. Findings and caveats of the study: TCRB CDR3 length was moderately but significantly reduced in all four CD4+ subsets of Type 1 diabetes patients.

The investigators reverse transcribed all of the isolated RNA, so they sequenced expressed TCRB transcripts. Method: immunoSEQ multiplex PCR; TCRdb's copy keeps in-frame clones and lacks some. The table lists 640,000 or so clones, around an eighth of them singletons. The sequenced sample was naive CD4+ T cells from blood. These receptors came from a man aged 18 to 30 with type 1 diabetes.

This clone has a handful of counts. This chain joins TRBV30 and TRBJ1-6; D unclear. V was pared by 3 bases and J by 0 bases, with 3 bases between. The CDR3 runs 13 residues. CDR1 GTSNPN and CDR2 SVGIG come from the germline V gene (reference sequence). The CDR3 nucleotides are TGTGCCTGGAGCACCTCCTATAATTCACCCCTCCACTTT. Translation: CAWSTSYNSPLHF.

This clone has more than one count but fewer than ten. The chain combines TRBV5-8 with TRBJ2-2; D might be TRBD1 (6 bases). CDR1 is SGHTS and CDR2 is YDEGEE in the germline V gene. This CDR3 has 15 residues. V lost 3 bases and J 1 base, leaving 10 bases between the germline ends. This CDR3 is CASSSKDRNTGELFF. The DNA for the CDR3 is TGTGCCAGCAGCTCCAAGGACAGGAACACCGGGGAGCTGTTTTTT. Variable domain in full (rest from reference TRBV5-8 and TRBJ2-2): EAGVTQSPTHLIKTRGQQATLRCSPISGHTSVYWYQQALGLGLQFLLWYDEGEERNRGNFPPRFSGRQFPNYSSELNVNALELEDSALYLCASSSKDRNTGELFFGEGSRLTVL.

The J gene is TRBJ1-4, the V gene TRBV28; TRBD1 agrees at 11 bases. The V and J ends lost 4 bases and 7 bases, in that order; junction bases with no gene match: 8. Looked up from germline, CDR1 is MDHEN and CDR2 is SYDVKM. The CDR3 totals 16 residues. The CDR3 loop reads CASSSPEGQGAEKLFF. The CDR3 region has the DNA TGTGCCAGCAGTTCCCCGGAAGGACAGGGGGCTGAAAAACTGTTTTTT.

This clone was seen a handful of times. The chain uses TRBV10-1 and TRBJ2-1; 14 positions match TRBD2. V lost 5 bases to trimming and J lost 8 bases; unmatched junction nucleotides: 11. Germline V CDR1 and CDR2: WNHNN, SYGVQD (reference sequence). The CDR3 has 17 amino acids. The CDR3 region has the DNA TGCGCCAGCAGTTCGGGACTAGCGGGGGCCTGGAGCGATGAGCAGTTCTTC. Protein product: CASSSGLAGAWSDEQFF.

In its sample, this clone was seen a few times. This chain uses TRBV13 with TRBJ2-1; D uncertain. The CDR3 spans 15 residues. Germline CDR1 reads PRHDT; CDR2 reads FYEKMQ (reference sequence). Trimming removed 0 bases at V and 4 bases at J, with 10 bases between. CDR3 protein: CASSLGGRWYNEQFF. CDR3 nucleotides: TGTGCCAGCAGCTTAGGCGGCAGGTGGTACAATGAGCAGTTCTTC.

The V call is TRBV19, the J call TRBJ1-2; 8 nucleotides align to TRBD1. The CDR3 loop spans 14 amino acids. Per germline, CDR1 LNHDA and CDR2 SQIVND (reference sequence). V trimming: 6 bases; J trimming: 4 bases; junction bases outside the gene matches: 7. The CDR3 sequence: CASRQGQGVYGYTF. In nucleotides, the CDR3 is TGTGCCAGTAGGCAAGGACAGGGCGTCTATGGCTACACCTTC.

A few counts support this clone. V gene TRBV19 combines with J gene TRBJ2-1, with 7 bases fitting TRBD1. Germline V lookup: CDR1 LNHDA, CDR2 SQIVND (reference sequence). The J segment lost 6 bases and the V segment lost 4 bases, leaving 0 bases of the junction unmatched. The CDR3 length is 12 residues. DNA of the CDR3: TGTGCCAGTAGTAACAGGGGCAATGAGCAGTTCTTC. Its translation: CASSNRGNEQFF.

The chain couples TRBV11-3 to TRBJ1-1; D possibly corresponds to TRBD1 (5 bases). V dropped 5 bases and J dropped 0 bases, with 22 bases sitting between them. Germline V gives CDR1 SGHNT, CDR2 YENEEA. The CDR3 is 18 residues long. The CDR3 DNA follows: TGTGCCAGCAGCCCTCTTCCCGGACAAAATGTCCTGAACACTGAAGCTTTCTTT. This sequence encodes CASSPLPGQNVLNTEAFF.

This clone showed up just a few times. CDR3: CSVQLQNTEAFF. DNA for the CDR3: TGCAGCGTTCAGCTACAGAACACTGAAGCTTTCTTT. The chain is built from TRBV29-1 and TRBJ1-1; D remains unclear. V lost 5 bases to trimming and J lost 1 base, with 8 bases between them. From germline, CDR1 is SQVTM and CDR2 ANQGSEA. The CDR3 has 12 residues.

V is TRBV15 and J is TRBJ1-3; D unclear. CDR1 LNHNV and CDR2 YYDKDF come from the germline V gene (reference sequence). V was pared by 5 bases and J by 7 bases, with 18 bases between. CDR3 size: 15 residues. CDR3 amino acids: CATSALEGFSNTIYF. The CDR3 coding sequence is TGTGCCACCAGCGCCTTGGAAGGGTTTAGCAACACCATATATTTT.

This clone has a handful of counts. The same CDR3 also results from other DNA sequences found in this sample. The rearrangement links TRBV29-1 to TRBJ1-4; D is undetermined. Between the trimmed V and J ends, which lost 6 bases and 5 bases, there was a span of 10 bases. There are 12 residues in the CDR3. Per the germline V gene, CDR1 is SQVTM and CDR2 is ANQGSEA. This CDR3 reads CSVDGGNEKLFF. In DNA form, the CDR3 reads TGCAGCGTGGACGGAGGGAATGAAAAACTGTTTTTT.

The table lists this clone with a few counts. CDR3 bases: TGTGCCAGCAGCCAGACAGGGGCAGATCAGCCCCAGCATTTT. Residues: CASSQTGADQPQHF. The V call is TRBV21-1, the J call TRBJ1-5; TRBD1 was called by the table and not checked on the DNA. TRBV21-1 is recorded as a pseudogene. This CDR3 has 14 residues.

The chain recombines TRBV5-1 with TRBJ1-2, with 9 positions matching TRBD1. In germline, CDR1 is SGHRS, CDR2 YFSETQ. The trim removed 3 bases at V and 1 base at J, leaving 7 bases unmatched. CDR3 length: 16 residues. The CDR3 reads CASSWDRETLNYGYTF. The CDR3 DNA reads TGCGCCAGCAGCTGGGACAGGGAGACCCTTAACTATGGCTACACCTTC.

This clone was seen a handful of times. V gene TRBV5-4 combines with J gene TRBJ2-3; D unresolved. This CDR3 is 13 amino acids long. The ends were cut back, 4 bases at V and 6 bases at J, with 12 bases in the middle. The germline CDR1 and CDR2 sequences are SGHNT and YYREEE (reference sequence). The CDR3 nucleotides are TGTGCCAGCAGCCCACCCGGTTACGATACGCAGTATTTT. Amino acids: CASSPPGYDTQYF.

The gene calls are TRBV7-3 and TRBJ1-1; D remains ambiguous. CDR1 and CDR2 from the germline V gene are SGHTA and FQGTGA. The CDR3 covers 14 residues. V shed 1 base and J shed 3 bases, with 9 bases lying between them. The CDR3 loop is CASSLKSWDTEAFF. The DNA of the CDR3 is TGTGCCAGCAGCTTAAAATCCTGGGACACTGAAGCTTTCTTT.

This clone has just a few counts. In DNA, the CDR3 is TGTGCTAGTGCCGAGGGGACTTACTATGGCTACACCTTC. Translated, it gives CASAEGTYYGYTF. The chain joins TRBV12-5 to TRBJ1-2; possibly TRBD1 for D (5 bases). V was trimmed by 7 bases and J by 3 bases, leaving 12 bases between them. CDR3 length equals 13 residues. CDR1 is LGHNT and CDR2 is FRNRAP in the germline V gene.

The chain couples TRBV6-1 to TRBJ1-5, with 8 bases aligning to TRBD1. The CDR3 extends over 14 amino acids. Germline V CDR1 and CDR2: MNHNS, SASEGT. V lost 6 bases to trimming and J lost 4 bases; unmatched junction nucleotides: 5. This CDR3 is CASSAGQDNQPQHF. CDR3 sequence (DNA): TGTGCCAGCAGCGCGGGACAGGATAATCAGCCCCAGCATTTT.

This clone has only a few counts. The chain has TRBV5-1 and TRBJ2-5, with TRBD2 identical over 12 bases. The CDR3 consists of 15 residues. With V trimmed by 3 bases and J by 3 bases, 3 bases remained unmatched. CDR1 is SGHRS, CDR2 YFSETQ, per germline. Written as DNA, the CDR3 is TGCGCCAGCAGCTCGAGACTAGCGGGGGAAGAGACCCAGTACTTC. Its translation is CASSSRLAGEETQYF. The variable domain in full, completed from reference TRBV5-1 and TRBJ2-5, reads KAGVTQTPRYLIKTRGQQVTLSCSPISGHRSVSWYQQTPGQGLQFLFEYFSETQRNKGNFPGRFSGRQFSNSRSEMNVSTLELGDSALYLCASSSRLAGEETQYFGPGTRLLVL.

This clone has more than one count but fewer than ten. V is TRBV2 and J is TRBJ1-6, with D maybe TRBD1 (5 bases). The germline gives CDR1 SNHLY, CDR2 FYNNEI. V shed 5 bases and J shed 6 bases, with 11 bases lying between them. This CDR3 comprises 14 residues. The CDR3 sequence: CASSPQGGNSPLHF. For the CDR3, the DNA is TGTGCCAGCAGTCCTCAGGGAGGTAATTCACCCCTCCACTTT.

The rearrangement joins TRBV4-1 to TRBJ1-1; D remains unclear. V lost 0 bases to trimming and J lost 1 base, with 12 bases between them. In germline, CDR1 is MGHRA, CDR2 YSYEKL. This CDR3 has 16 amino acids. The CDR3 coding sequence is TGCGCCAGCAGCCAAGATGGGCCGGGTTCGAACACTGAAGCTTTCTTT. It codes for CASSQDGPGSNTEAFF.

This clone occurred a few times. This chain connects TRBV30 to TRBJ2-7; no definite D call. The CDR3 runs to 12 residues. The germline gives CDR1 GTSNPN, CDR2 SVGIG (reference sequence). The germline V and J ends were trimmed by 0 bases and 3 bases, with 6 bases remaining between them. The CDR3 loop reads CAWSVPHYEQYF. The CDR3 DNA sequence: TGTGCCTGGAGTGTACCTCACTACGAGCAGTACTTC.